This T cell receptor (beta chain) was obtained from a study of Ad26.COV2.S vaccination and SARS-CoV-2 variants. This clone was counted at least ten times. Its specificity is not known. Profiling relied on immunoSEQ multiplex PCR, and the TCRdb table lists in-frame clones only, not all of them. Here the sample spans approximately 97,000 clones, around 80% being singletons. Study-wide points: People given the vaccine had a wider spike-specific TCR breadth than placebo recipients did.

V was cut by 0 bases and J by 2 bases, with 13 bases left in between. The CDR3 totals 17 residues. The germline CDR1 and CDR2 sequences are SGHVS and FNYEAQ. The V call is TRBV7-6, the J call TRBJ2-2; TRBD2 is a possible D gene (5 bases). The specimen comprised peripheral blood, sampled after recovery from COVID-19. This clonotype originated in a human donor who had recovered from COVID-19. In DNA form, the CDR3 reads TGTGCCAGCAGCTTAGCGTTGCTAGCCCCAAACACCGGGGAGCTGTTTTTT. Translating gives CASSLALLAPNTGELFF.